This TCR beta chain derives from a study of patients and donors after allogeneic stem cell transplantation (dated by TCRdb to 2020 to 2021). This clonotype has a count of ten or more. What this receptor recognizes is not known. No much larger clone is present one base from it, and per-base qualities are unavailable. The germline V and J ends show losses of 3 bases and 7 bases respectively, and no gene match explains 10 bases of the junction. The germline V gene sets CDR1 to SQVTM and CDR2 to ANQGSEA. Inclusive of the bounding cysteine and phenylalanine, the CDR3 is 14 residues long. Of the read, only the CDR3 DNA is kept; its 42 bases are in frame from base 1. The library was made by RT-PCR. The listed sequencing device is NextSeq 550. The public reads were reprocessed in TCRdb via fastp at Q25 and MiXCR, keeping in-frame beta chains. All rows with the same CDR3 protein become a single entry with the most common DNA and genes. The sample contains 900,000 to 1,000,000 distinct CDR3 sequences, roughly 18% of them found a single time. The ten most abundant clones make up around 6% of the sample.

Sequences were obtained from blood, either unsorted or a sorted T cell fraction (not recorded which). The clonotype originates from a human donor who was either an allogeneic HSCT recipient or a stem cell or donor lymphocyte infusion donor (not recorded which). It is not recorded whose cells these are; they may come from a transplant donor. The chain is made from TRBV29-1 and TRBJ2-5; 8 central bases correspond to TRBD2. The CDR3 corresponds to CSVEAASGRGTQYF. The nucleotide sequence is TGCAGCGTTGAGGCGGCCAGCGGGAGAGGGACCCAGTACTTC.